This TCR beta chain was obtained from a study of T cells in Graves' hyperthyroidism and ophthalmopathy. TCR beta CDR3 sequences were amplified from RNA transcripts. Researchers ran a first-round RT-PCR on the TCR CDR3 using the HTBI primer set. TCRdb re-derived calls from the multiplex PCR reads in MiXCR, one entry per CDR3 protein. The data show 500,000 or so distinct CDR3 sequences, with roughly a sixth seen just once and roughly 15% held by the top ten. Exclusion of a patient resulted from uncontrolled infection, other autoimmune disease, pregnancy or lactation. Findings and limits, study-wide: Most clonotypes expanded in thyroid above 0.001 were likewise present in blood. Ophthalmopathy was model-predicted a median about 6 months pre-onset. Classification by a 13 V-J model distinguished ophthalmopathy from stable hyperthyroidism.

The CDR3 has 16 residues. From germline, CDR1 is MNHEY and CDR2 SMNVEV (reference sequence). The V segment lost 6 bases and the J segment 0 bases; nucleotides outside the gene matches: 5. Many counts were recorded for this clonotype. Its antigen is not identified. The specimen was blood. The chain uses TRBV27 and TRBJ1-5; 10 bases line up with TRBD1. This TCR derives from a woman aged 18-29 years with Graves' ophthalmopathy. CDR3 in DNA: TGTGCCAGCAGGCTGACAGGGGGCAATAGCAATCAGCCCCAGCATTTT. Its translation is CASRLTGGNSNQPQHF.